Each of the 9 T cell receptor beta chains below was sequenced from the same sample in a study of blood T cell repertoires in COVID-19 (dated by TCRdb to 2018 to 2020). The library was prepared using the immunoSEQ multiplex PCR assay. TCRdb took this table from immuneACCESS and kept in-frame rearrangements with V and J called. Such tables lack part of the clones; where checked against another copy, unresolved V genes explain under half of the gap, and the rest is unexplained. The sample has about 260,000 clones on record, around 84% of them singletons. The leading ten clones occupy over 4% of the sample. Sequenced: PBMCs or T cells enriched from blood (not recorded which). All receptors derive from a man aged 25 to 40 with acute COVID-19.

CDR3 sequence (DNA): TGTGCCAGCAGCGCCGGGACATTGAACACCGGGGAGCTGTTTTTT. The encoded protein is CASSAGTLNTGELFF. This chain links TRBV7-6 with TRBJ2-2, with a weak D call TRBD1 (6 bases). This CDR3 has 15 residues. CDR1 is SGHVS and CDR2 is FNYEAQ in the germline V gene. V was clipped by 5 bases and J by 1 base, with 11 bases between them.

The rearrangement links TRBV6-2 or TRBV6-3 to TRBJ2-5, with D maybe TRBD2 (7 bases). The CDR3 runs to 15 residues. V was trimmed by 5 bases and J by 5 bases, leaving 18 bases between them. Germline V CDR1 and CDR2: MNHEY, SVGEGT. CDR3 region: CASSIVGGPQETQYF. DNA of the CDR3: TGTGCCAGCAGTATCGTGGGGGGGCCGCAGGAGACCCAGTACTTC.

The chain carries TRBV5-6 and TRBJ2-5; no reliable D call. V lost 0 bases and J 1 base, leaving 10 bases between the germline ends. This CDR3 region has 15 residues. Germline V lookup: CDR1 SGHDT, CDR2 YYEEEE. The CDR3: CASSLELQVQETQYF. CDR3 coding DNA: TGTGCCAGCAGCTTGGAGTTGCAGGTCCAAGAGACCCAGTACTTC.

The V gene is TRBV5-5, the J gene TRBJ2-7; D call uncertain. The CDR3 is 14 amino acids. Germline values: CDR1 SGHKS, CDR2 YYEKEE (reference sequence). Trimming removed 4 bases at V and 0 bases at J, with 11 bases between. This CDR3 reads CASSPWLYSYEQYV. The CDR3 nucleotides read TGTGCCAGCAGCCCCTGGCTGTACTCCTACGAGCAGTACGTC.

V is TRBV15 and J is TRBJ2-2; D ambiguous. This CDR3 has 14 residues. CDR1 and CDR2 (germline): LNHNV, YYDKDF (reference sequence). V was cut by 9 bases and J by 5 bases, with 16 bases left in between. In DNA, the CDR3 is TGTGCCACAGCGCCTTCAAGGTTGACCGGGGAGCTGTTTTTT. Translation gives CATAPSRLTGELFF. Full variable domain (missing parts from reference TRBV15 and TRBJ2-2): DAMVIQNPRYQVTQFGKPVTLSCSQTLNHNVMYWYQQKSSQAPKLLFHYYDKDFNNEADTPDNFQSRRPNTSFCFLDIRSPGLGDTAMYLCATAPSRLTGELFFGEGSRLTVL.

The rearrangement links TRBV2 to TRBJ1-1; 7 bases match TRBD1. Trimming took 7 bases from V and 4 from J; bases not matched to a gene: 6. The V gene's germline CDR1 is SNHLY and CDR2 FYNNEI. CDR3 length: 13 amino acids. The CDR3 region is CASNGRGFTEAFF. The CDR3 coding sequence is TGTGCCAGCAACGGCAGGGGGTTCACTGAAGCTTTCTTT.

The V gene is TRBV7-2, the J gene TRBJ1-3; D call uncertain. This CDR3 is built from 15 residues. The V gene lost 5 bases and the J gene lost 4 bases, with 15 bases spanning the gap. Germline CDR1 SGHTA, CDR2 FQGNSA. As DNA, the CDR3 is TGTGCCAGCAGCCCATCCTCGGTTACGGGAAACACCATATATTTT. Residues: CASSPSSVTGNTIYF. Combining the CDR3 with reference TRBV7-2 and TRBJ1-3 gives the whole variable domain GAGVSQSPSNKVTEKGKDVELRCDPISGHTALYWYRQSLGQGLEFLIYFQGNSAPDKSGLPSDRFSAERTGGSVSTLTIQRTQQEDSAVYLCASSPSSVTGNTIYFGEGSWLTVV.

The genes are TRBV5-4 and TRBJ2-1; TRBD2 matches 9 bases. Germline CDR1 and CDR2: SGHNT and YYREEE (reference sequence). The CDR3 has 14 amino acids. The trim removed 4 bases at V and 6 bases at J, leaving 5 bases unmatched. This chain's CDR3 is CASSSGTSSNEQFF. The CDR3 bases are TGTGCCAGCAGCAGCGGGACTAGCAGCAATGAGCAGTTCTTC.

The gene calls are TRBV30 and TRBJ1-6; D unresolved. CDR3 length: 12 amino acids. CDR1 is GTSNPN, CDR2 SVGIG, per germline (reference sequence). Trimming stripped 0 bases from V and 10 bases from J, with 7 bases between. CDR3 residues: CAWSVPLSPLHF. As DNA, the CDR3 is TGTGCCTGGAGTGTACCACTCTCACCCCTCCACTTT. Drawing the rest from reference TRBV30 and TRBJ1-6, the complete variable domain is SQTIHQWPATLVQPVGSPLSLECTVEGTSNPNLYWYRQAAGRGLQLLFYSVGIGQISSEVPQNLSASRPQDRQFILSSKKLLLSDSGFYLCAWSVPLSPLHFGNGTRLTVT.